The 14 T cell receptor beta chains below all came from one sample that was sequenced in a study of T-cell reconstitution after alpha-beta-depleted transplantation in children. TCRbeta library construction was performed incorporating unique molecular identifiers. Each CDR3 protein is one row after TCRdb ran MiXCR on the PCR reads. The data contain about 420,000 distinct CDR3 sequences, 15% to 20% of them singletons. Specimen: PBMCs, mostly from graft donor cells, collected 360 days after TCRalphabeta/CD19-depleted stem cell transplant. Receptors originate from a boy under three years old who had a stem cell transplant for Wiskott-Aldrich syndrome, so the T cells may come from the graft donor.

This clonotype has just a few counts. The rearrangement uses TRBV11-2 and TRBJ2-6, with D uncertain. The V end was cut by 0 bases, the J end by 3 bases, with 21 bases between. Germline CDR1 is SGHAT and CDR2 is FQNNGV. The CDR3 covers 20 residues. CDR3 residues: CASSLEGSIASFVGANVLTF. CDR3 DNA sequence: TGTGCCAGCAGCTTAGAAGGCAGCATAGCTTCCTTCGTTGGGGCCAACGTCCTGACTTTC.

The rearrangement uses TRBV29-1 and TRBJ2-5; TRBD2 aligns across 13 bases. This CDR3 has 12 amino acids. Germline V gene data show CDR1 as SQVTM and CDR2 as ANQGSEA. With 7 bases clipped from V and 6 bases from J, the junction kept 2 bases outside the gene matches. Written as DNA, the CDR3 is TGCAGCGGGACTAGCGGGAGCAAGACCCAGTACTTC. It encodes CSGTSGSKTQYF.

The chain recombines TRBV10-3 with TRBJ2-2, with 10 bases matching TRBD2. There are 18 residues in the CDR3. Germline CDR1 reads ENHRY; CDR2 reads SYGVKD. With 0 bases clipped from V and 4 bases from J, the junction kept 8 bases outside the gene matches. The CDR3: CAISESLRLAGATGELFF. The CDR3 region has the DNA TGTGCCATCAGTGAGTCATTAAGGCTAGCGGGAGCCACCGGGGAGCTGTTTTTT.

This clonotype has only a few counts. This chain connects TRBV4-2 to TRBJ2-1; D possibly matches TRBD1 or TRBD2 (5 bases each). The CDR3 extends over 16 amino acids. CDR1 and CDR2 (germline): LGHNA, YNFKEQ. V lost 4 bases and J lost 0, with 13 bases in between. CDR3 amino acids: CASSPRGVGSYNEQFF. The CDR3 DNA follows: TGTGCCAGCAGCCCCCGAGGGGTTGGCTCCTACAATGAGCAGTTCTTC.

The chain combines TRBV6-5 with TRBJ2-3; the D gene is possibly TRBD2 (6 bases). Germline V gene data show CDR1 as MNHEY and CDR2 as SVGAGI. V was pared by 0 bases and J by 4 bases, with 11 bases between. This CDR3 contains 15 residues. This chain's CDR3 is CASSYSAGRADTQYF. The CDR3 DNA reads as TGTGCCAGCAGTTACTCTGCGGGGCGGGCAGATACGCAGTATTTT.

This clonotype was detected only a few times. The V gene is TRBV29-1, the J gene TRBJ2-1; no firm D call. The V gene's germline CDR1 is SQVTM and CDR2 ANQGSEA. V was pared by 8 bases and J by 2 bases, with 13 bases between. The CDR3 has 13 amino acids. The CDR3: CSLARRPYNEQFF. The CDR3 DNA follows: TGCAGCCTCGCGAGGCGGCCCTACAATGAGCAGTTCTTC.

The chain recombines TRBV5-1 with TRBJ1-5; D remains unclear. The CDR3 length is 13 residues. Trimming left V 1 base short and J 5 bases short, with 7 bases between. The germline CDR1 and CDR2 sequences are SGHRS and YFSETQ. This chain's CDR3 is CASSLKPDQPQHF. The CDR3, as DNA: TGCGCCAGCAGCTTGAAGCCTGATCAGCCCCAGCATTTT.

The CDR3 sequence: CASIPKGFSSSPLHF. CDR3 DNA sequence: TGTGCCAGCATCCCTAAGGGGTTTTCAAGTTCACCCCTCCACTTT. The chain has TRBV2 and TRBJ1-6, with a possible D match to TRBD1 (5 bases). The CDR3 is made up of 15 amino acids. Germline lookup yields CDR1 SNHLY and CDR2 FYNNEI. The germline V and J ends were trimmed by 7 bases and 9 bases, with 19 bases remaining between them.

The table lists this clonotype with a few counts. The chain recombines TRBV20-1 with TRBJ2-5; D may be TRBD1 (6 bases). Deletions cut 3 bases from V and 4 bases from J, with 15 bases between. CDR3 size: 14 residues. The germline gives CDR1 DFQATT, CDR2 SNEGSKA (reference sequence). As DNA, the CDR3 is TGCAGTGCTAGCCACCTACAGGGTAGAGAGACCCAGTACTTC. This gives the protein CSASHLQGRETQYF.

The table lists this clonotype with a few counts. The CDR3 sequence: CASSSDRGHTGELFF. The CDR3 region has the DNA TGTGCCAGCAGTTCGGACAGGGGGCACACCGGGGAGCTGTTTTTT. The chain has TRBV5-6 and TRBJ2-2; 11 nucleotides line up with TRBD1. CDR1 and CDR2 (germline): SGHDT, YYEEEE. Trimming removed 5 bases from V and 3 bases from J; junction bases left unmatched: 3. This CDR3 contains 15 residues.

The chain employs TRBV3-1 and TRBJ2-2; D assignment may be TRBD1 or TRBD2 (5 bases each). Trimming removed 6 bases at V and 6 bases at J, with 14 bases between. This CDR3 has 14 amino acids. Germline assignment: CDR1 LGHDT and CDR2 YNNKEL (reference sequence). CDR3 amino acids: CASRYRRKPGELFF. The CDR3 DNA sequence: TGTGCCAGCAGATACAGGAGGAAACCCGGGGAGCTGTTTTTT.

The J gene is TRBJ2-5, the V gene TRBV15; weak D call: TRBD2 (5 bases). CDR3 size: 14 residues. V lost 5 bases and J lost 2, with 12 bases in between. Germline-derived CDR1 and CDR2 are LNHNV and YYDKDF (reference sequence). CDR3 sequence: CATSPSSVQETQYF. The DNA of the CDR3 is TGTGCCACCAGCCCTAGTAGCGTACAAGAGACCCAGTACTTC.

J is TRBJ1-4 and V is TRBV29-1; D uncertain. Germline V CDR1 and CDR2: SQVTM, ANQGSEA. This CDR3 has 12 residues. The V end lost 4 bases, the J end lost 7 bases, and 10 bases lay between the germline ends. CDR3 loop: CSVGRTGEKLFF. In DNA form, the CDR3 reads TGCAGCGTTGGAAGGACGGGTGAAAAACTGTTTTTT.

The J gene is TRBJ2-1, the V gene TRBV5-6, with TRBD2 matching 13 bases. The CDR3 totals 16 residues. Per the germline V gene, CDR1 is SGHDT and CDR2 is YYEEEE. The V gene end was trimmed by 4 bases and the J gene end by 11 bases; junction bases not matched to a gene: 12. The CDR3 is CASSATSGRAFRQQFF. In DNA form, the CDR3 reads TGTGCCAGCAGCGCCACTAGCGGGAGGGCTTTCCGTCAGCAGTTCTTC.